These T cell receptor beta chains were read from a single sample in a study of blood T cell repertoires in COVID-19. The data were produced by immunoSEQ multiplex PCR, yet TCRdb's version contains in-frame clones alone and is incomplete. The sample consists of roughly 110,000 clones, approximately 88% of them appearing once. Sequenced sample: peripheral blood. Receptors originate from a woman aged 40-49 years with acute or convalescent COVID-19. Both conserved end residues are part of each CDR3. The D gene is left open where the match is weak. Clone size is shown for a subset of rows, as once, few, many or a class of expanded clone.

d_call | clone_size | j_call | v_call | cdr3_nt | cdr3_aa
. | . | TRBJ2-7 | TRBV3-1/TRBV3-2 | TGTGCCAGCAGCCTACCGGGGAGGAACGAGCAGTACTTC | CASSLPGRNEQYF
TRBD1 | . | TRBJ2-3 | TRBV6-5 | TGTGCCAGCAGACCGACAGGGGGCAGACCAGATACGCAGTATTTT | CASRPTGGRPDTQYF
. | . | TRBJ2-7 | TRBV3-1/TRBV3-2 | TGTGCCAGCAGCCAAGGCGTGGTGGCCTACGAGCAGTACTTC | CASSQGVVAYEQYF
. | . | TRBJ1-2 | TRBV5-6 | TGTGCCAGCAGCTTGGGACAAAGCTATGGCTACACCTTC | CASSLGQSYGYTF
. | . | TRBJ2-2 | TRBV3-1/TRBV3-2 | TGTGCCAGCAGCCAGGAGCCCGGGGAGCTGTTTTTT | CASSQEPGELFF
TRBD1 | . | TRBJ1-6 | TRBV27 | TGTGCCAGCAGTACAATGGGACAGCAAAATTCACCCCTCCACTTT | CASSTMGQQNSPLHF
TRBD1 | . | TRBJ1-4 | TRBV3-1/TRBV3-2 | TGTGCCAGCAGCCCCTGGGACAGAAATGAAAAACTGTTTTTT | CASSPWDRNEKLFF
. | . | TRBJ2-6 | TRBV23-1 | TGCGCCAGCAGTCAACCGGGATCTGGGGCCAACGTCCTGACTTTC | CASSQPGSGANVLTF
TRBD1 | . | TRBJ1-4 | TRBV5-1 | TGCGCCAGCAGCTGGCCGGGACAGGGGGCGCAAAGAGAAAAACTGTTTTTT | CASSWPGQGAQREKLFF
. | . | TRBJ1-6 | TRBV6-2/TRBV6-3 | TGTGCCAGCAGTTCCAACCACGGGGTCCGTAACGCTTCACCCCTCCACTTT | CASSSNHGVRNASPLHF
TRBD1 | . | TRBJ1-1 | TRBV6-2/TRBV6-3 | TGTGCCAGCAGTTACTCGGTCTTTGGACAGGGGGCGCGGGACACTGAAGCTTTCTTT | CASSYSVFGQGARDTEAFF
TRBD1 | . | TRBJ2-3 | TRBV5-6 | TGTGCCAGCAGCCAGGACAGACAGGGGGGAGCAGATACGCAGTATTTT | CASSQDRQGGADTQYF
TRBD1 | . | TRBJ1-2 | TRBV3-1/TRBV3-2 | TGTGCCAGCAGCCAAGGGGAGGGACAGGGGAATGGCTACACCTTC | CASSQGEGQGNGYTF
. | few | TRBJ2-3 | TRBV5-1 | TGCGCCAGCAGCTTGGCGCAGGCCACAGATACGCAGTATTTT | CASSLAQATDTQYF
. | . | TRBJ2-1 | TRBV6-5 | TGTGCCAGCAGTTACGAGGGCAAGGCCTACAATGAGCAGTTCTTC | CASSYEGKAYNEQFF